This T cell receptor beta chain emerged from a study of type 1 regulatory T cells. Study at large: T-allo10 is a Tr1-enriched, alloantigen-specific CD4 T cell product made in vitro.

The CDR3 sequence is 12 residues long. Germline lookup yields CDR1 SGHRS and CDR2 YFSETQ. V was clipped by 4 bases and J by 5 bases, with 10 bases between them. This clonotype was seen a single time. Its antigen is as yet unknown. TCRdb analysed the reads with MiXCR anew, one entry per CDR3 protein. The data contain about 62,000 distinct CDR3 sequences, 60% to 65% of them seen just once; the ten biggest clones take up 1.5% to 2%. Findings of the study overall: Type 1 regulatory T cells had a more restricted TCR repertoire than non-type 1 regulatory T cells.

The V call is TRBV5-1, the J call TRBJ2-7; tentatively, D is TRBD1 or TRBD2 (6 bases each). The sample taken for sequencing was cultured non-Tr1 T cells, either the whole culture or a sorted T cell fraction (not recorded which). The TCR comes from a human donor in good health. The DNA for the CDR3 is TGCGCCAGCAGCGCGGGACACCACGAGCAGTACTTC. Translating gives CASSAGHHEQYF.